A selection of T cell receptor beta chains follows, all from one sample in a study of control samples from healthy donors and cancer patients. TCRdb keeps only in-frame clones here, not all; method: immunoSEQ multiplex PCR. Here the sample spans roughly 150,000 clones, 88% being singletons. Sample: blood. The receptors here all came from a young man in good health. The CDR3 runs from the conserved cysteine through the conserved F or W. D genes are given only for firm matches.

v_gene	j_gene	d_gene	CDR3nt	CDR3aa
TRBV11-2	TRBJ1-2	NA	TGTGCCAGCAGCTTAGATCGGGGGGGGCTCTATGGCTACACCTTC	CASSLDRGGLYGYTF
TRBV14	TRBJ2-1	TRBD2	TGTGCCAGCAGCTTCAGCGGGGGGCCTTACAATGAGCAGTTCTTC	CASSFSGGPYNEQFF
TRBV5-1	TRBJ1-6	NA	TGCGCCAGCAGCTTGTCACAGGCGAATAATTCACCCCTCCACTTT	CASSLSQANNSPLHF
TRBV27	TRBJ1-6	NA	TGTGCCAGCAGTTTATCTCCTTTGACAGAGACTTCACCCCTCCACTTT	CASSLSPLTETSPLHF
TRBV2	TRBJ2-7	NA	TGTGCCAACGCCGCTCAGGGCTACGAGCAGTACTTC	CANAAQGYEQYF
TRBV13	TRBJ2-5	TRBD1	TGTGCCAGCAGCTTAAAGGGGACAGGATTTCAAGAGACCCAGTACTTC	CASSLKGTGFQETQYF
TRBV28	TRBJ2-7	TRBD2	TGTGCCAGCAAAACAGCGGGGCAACACGCTGGAACCTACGAGCAGTACTTC	CASKTAGQHAGTYEQYF
TRBV7-8	TRBJ1-3	TRBD1	TGTGCCAGCAGCTCGAGGGGACAGCACGATGGAAACACCATATATTTT	CASSSRGQHDGNTIYF
TRBV5-4	TRBJ2-7	NA	TGTGCCAGCAGCTTGGACGGCAGGGACGAGCAGTACTTC	CASSLDGRDEQYF
TRBV18	TRBJ2-2	TRBD2	TGTGCCAGCTCACCACGGGAGGGGACGAACACCGGGGAGCTGTTTTTT	CASSPREGTNTGELFF
TRBV7-2	TRBJ2-3	TRBD2	TGTGCCAGCAGCTTCACCCATAGCGGGGGGGGATCCACAGATACGCAGTATTTT	CASSFTHSGGGSTDTQYF
TRBV4-1	TRBJ1-4	TRBD1	TGCGCCAGCAGCCAGGCGGCCGGGACAGGGGTTGAAAAACTGTTTTTT	CASSQAAGTGVEKLFF
TRBV5-6	TRBJ2-7	TRBD2	TGTGCCAGCAGCTTGGAGCGGGGGCAAAAGCAGTACTTC	CASSLERGQKQYF
TRBV3-1/TRBV3-2	TRBJ2-7	TRBD1	TGTGCCAGCAGCCAAGAGGGGACAGGGAATCCCTACGAGCAGTACTTC	CASSQEGTGNPYEQYF